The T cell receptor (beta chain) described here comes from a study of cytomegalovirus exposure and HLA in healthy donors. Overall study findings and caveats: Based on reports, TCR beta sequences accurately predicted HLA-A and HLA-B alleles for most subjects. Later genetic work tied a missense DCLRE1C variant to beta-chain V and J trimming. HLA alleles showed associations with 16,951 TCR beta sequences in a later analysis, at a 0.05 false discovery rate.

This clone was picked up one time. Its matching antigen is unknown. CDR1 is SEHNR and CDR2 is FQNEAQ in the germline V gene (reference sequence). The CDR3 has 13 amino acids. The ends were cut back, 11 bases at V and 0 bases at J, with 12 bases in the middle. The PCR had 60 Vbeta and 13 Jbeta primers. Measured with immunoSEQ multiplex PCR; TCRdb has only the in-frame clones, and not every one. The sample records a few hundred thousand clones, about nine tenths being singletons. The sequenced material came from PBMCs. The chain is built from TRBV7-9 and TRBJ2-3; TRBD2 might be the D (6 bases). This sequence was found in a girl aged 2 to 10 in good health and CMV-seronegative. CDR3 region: CAGGLPSTDTQYF. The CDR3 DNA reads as TGTGCCGGAGGACTACCAAGCACAGATACGCAGTATTTT.